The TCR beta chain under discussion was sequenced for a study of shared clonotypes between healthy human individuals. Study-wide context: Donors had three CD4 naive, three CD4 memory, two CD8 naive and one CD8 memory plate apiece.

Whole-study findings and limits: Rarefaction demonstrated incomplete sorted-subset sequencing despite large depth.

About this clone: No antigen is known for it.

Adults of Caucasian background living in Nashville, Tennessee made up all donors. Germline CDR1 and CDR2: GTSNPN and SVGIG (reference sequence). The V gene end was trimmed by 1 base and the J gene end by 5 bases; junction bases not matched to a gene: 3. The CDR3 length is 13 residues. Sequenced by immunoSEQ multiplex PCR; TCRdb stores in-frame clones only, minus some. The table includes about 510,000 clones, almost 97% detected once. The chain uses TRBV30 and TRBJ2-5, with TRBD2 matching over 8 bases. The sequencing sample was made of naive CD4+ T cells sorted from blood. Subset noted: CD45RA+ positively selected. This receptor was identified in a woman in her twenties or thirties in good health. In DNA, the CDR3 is TGTGCCTGGAGTGGTCTAGCGGGTGAGACCCAGTACTTC. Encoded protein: CAWSGLAGETQYF.